Sequencing of this T cell receptor beta chain was carried out in a study of shared clonotypes between healthy human individuals. Overall study context: Per-donor plates numbered three CD4 naive, three CD4 memory, two CD8 naive and one CD8 memory.

It was at deep level that the assay was run. About 30,000 T cell genomes, or approximately 200 ng DNA, went into the sorted-subset replicate PCRs. The table came from immunoSEQ multiplex PCR; TCRdb's copy has only in-frame clones and leaves some out. There are roughly 2.6 million clones in the sample; 85% to 95% occur only once, and around 0.14% lies in the top ten. This clonotype was sampled from a young man in good health. The sequencing input was naive CD4+ T cells sorted from blood. The subset: CD45RA+ positively selected.

CDR3 nucleotides: TGTGCCAGCAGCTCTCTTTCTTTGGTCAATGAGCAGTTCTTC. It encodes CASSSLSLVNEQFF. The V and J genes are TRBV5-6 and TRBJ2-1; D is ambiguous. Trimming took 3 bases from V and 6 from J, leaving 13 bases between them. The germline V gene encodes CDR1 SGHDT and CDR2 YYEEEE. This CDR3 is 14 amino acids long. Drawing the rest from reference TRBV5-6 and TRBJ2-1, the complete variable domain is DAGVTQSPTHLIKTRGQQVTLRCSPKSGHDTVSWYQQALGQGPQFIFQYYEEEERQRGNFPDRFSGHQFPNYSSELNVNALLLGDSALYLCASSSLSLVNEQFFGPGTRLTVL.